The 19 T cell receptor beta chains below were found in one sample sequenced in a study. TCRdb used MiXCR to reprocess the RT-PCR reads, holding one entry per CDR3 protein. The data show 550,000 to 750,000 distinct CDR3 sequences, approximately 15% seen once. The sample consisted of memory CD4+ T cells from blood. The origin of the receptors is a female donor in good health, serving as a healthy control.

This clonotype showed up just once. CDR3 sequence: CASRSGGINMDYTF. CDR3 in DNA: TGTGCCAGCAGATCCGGGGGGATTAATATGGACTACACCTTC. This chain joins TRBV5-4 and TRBJ1-2, with TRBD1 as a possible D gene (5 bases). Germline-derived CDR1 and CDR2 are SGHNT and YYREEE (reference sequence). V gave up 5 bases and J gave up 10 bases, with 21 bases separating them. This CDR3 has 14 residues.

The sample holds many counts of this clonotype. This chain joins TRBV15 and TRBJ1-3; D is undetermined. CDR3 length: 16 residues. Trimming stripped 5 bases from V and 0 bases from J, with 14 bases between. Germline lookup yields CDR1 LNHNV and CDR2 YYDKDF (reference sequence). CDR3 DNA sequence: TGTGCCACCAGCCCAAGGATAGAGATCTCTGGAAACACCATATATTTT. Residues: CATSPRIEISGNTIYF.

The CDR3 loop is CASSPRETGVGYTF. The CDR3 coding sequence is TGTGCCAGCTCACCACGGGAGACAGGGGTTGGCTACACCTTC. This chain joins TRBV18 and TRBJ1-2; 8 bases agree with TRBD1. CDR1 is KGHSH and CDR2 is LQKENI in the germline V gene. CDR3 length equals 14 residues. The J segment lost 7 bases and the V segment lost 1 base, leaving 5 bases of the junction unmatched. Full variable domain (rest looked up from reference TRBV18 and TRBJ1-2): NAGVMQNPRHLVRRRGQEARLRCSPMKGHSHVYWYRQLPEEGLKFMVYLQKENIIDESGMPKERFSAEFPKEGPSILRIQQVVRGDSAAYFCASSPRETGVGYTFGSGTRLTVV.

This clonotype came up many times. This sequence joins TRBV6-5 and TRBJ1-2, with D unresolved. In germline, CDR1 is MNHEY, CDR2 SVGAGI. Trimming took off 6 bases at V and 8 bases at J, with 13 bases between the two ends. The CDR3 consists of 12 residues. The chain's CDR3 is CASRPQPAGYTF. The CDR3 DNA follows: TGTGCCAGCAGACCACAACCCGCCGGCTACACCTTC.

This clonotype was counted only a few times. The gene calls are TRBV9 and TRBJ2-2; TRBD1 agrees at 7 bases. Trimming took 4 bases from V and 2 from J; bases not matched to a gene: 5. The germline gives CDR1 SGDLS, CDR2 YYNGEE. The CDR3 loop spans 15 amino acids. CDR3 in DNA: TGTGCCAGCAGCACAGGGGACCGAAACACCGGGGAGCTGTTTTTT. It translates to CASSTGDRNTGELFF.

In this sample, this clonotype turned up many times. V usage is TRBV5-1 and J usage is TRBJ2-2, with 7 bases fitting TRBD1. V trimming: 3 bases; J trimming: 0 bases; junction bases outside the gene matches: 14. The V gene's germline CDR1 is SGHRS and CDR2 YFSETQ. CDR3 length equals 19 residues. The CDR3 loop is CASSWGQMALWANTGELFF. The CDR3 DNA sequence: TGCGCCAGCAGCTGGGGACAGATGGCCCTATGGGCGAACACCGGGGAGCTGTTTTTT.

This rearrangement joins TRBV12-3 or TRBV12-4 to TRBJ1-4; tentative D call: TRBD1 (5 bases). The CDR3 runs 14 residues. V lost 1 base, J lost 7 bases, and 10 bases lay in between. The CDR3 DNA reads TGTGCCAGCAGTTTAGGACCAGGGAGTGAAAAACTGTTTTTT. Its protein product is CASSLGPGSEKLFF.

The chain recombines TRBV20-1 with TRBJ2-3; D might be TRBD2 (6 bases). The CDR3 is 14 residues long. Germline values: CDR1 DFQATT, CDR2 SNEGSKA (reference sequence). Trimming cost V 5 bases and J 4 bases, with 16 bases left between them. In DNA form, the CDR3 reads TGCAGTGCTGGAACGGGAGCGATCGCAGATACGCAGTATTTT. Translation gives CSAGTGAIADTQYF.

The chain combines TRBV7-2 with TRBJ1-4; weak D call: TRBD1 (5 bases). V shed 7 bases and J shed 5 bases, with 20 bases lying between them. The CDR3 loop spans 16 amino acids. Germline CDR1 and CDR2: SGHTA and FQGNSA. DNA for the CDR3: TGTGCCAGCAATTTTCTGGGTGGGGGAATGAATGAAAAACTGTTTTTT. This codes for CASNFLGGGMNEKLFF.

Only a few counts were recorded for this clonotype. The chain is built from TRBV20-1 and TRBJ2-6; 7 nucleotides match TRBD1. The CDR3 consists of 19 residues. With 1 base clipped from V and 0 bases from J, the junction kept 12 bases outside the gene matches. The germline gives CDR1 DFQATT, CDR2 SNEGSKA (reference sequence). The CDR3 sequence is CSARAIPGQRHSGANVLTF. The CDR3 DNA is TGCAGTGCTAGAGCGATACCGGGACAGAGACACTCTGGGGCCAACGTCCTGACTTTC.

There are many counts of this clonotype. V usage is TRBV29-1 and J usage is TRBJ2-3; D is possibly TRBD1 (5 bases). The CDR3 contains 11 residues. Per the germline V gene, CDR1 is SQVTM and CDR2 is ANQGSEA. The germline V and J ends were trimmed by 5 bases and 5 bases, with 8 bases remaining between them. CDR3: CSVLRVDTQYF. The CDR3 DNA follows: TGCAGCGTTCTCAGGGTAGATACGCAGTATTTT.

This clonotype was recorded at least ten times. The chain has TRBV7-2 and TRBJ1-2; D ambiguous. The CDR3 runs 13 residues. Germline V gene lookup returns CDR1 SGHTA and CDR2 FQGNSA. The ends were cut back, 1 base at V and 2 bases at J, with 5 bases in the middle. CDR3 region: CASSLVVNYGYTF. CDR3 coding DNA: TGTGCCAGCAGCTTAGTCGTCAACTATGGCTACACCTTC.

CDR3 residues: CASSSTGATYGYTF. CDR3 in DNA: TGTGCCAGCAGTTCGACAGGGGCCACCTATGGCTACACCTTC. The J gene is TRBJ1-2, the V gene TRBV12-3 or TRBV12-4; the match to TRBD1 covers 8 bases. V shed 4 bases and J 4 bases; nucleotides not matched to a gene: 5. CDR3 length equals 14 residues.

The chain employs TRBV4-1 and TRBJ1-4; TRBD1 aligns across 7 bases. J gave up 7 bases and V 0 bases, and 5 bases lay outside the gene matches. Germline V gene data show CDR1 as MGHRA and CDR2 as YSYEKL. The CDR3 is 15 amino acids. The CDR3 DNA reads TGCGCCAGCAGCCAAGATCCAGGGGGTCGTGAAAAACTGTTTTTT. It specifies CASSQDPGGREKLFF.

This clonotype was seen ten or more times. This sequence joins TRBV29-1 and TRBJ1-2; the D is unclear. V lost 3 bases and J 1 base, leaving 6 bases between the germline ends. The CDR3 runs to 12 residues. Germline CDR1 and CDR2: SQVTM and ANQGSEA. The CDR3 nucleotides are TGCAGCGTTGACAGGTTTAACTATGGCTACACCTTC. Translating it yields CSVDRFNYGYTF.

This clonotype was counted only a few times. The chain recombines TRBV20-1 with TRBJ2-7, with unresolved D. Trimming stripped 3 bases from V and 2 bases from J, with 11 bases between. CDR1 is DFQATT and CDR2 is SNEGSKA in the germline V gene (reference sequence). CDR3 length: 13 residues. CDR3 in amino acids: CSASPMGAYEQYF. CDR3 nucleotides: TGCAGTGCTAGTCCGATGGGCGCCTACGAGCAGTACTTC.

This clonotype has only a few counts. This chain uses TRBV7-9 with TRBJ1-2; D not certain. The V end lost 11 bases, the J end lost 3 bases, and 7 bases lay between the germline ends. The germline V gene encodes CDR1 SEHNR and CDR2 FQNEAQ (reference sequence). The CDR3 runs to 10 residues. In DNA, the CDR3 is TGTGCCGGGTGGGACTATGGCTACACCTTC. It codes for CAGWDYGYTF.

The V call is TRBV27, the J call TRBJ2-6, with D perhaps being TRBD1 or TRBD2 (5 bases each). Looked up from germline, CDR1 is MNHEY and CDR2 is SMNVEV (reference sequence). This CDR3 region has 15 residues. Trimming cost V 1 base and J 5 bases, with 9 bases left between them. CDR3 residues: CASSLWGNWANVLTF. CDR3 nucleotide sequence: TGTGCCAGCAGTTTATGGGGGAACTGGGCCAACGTCCTGACTTTC. Variable domain in full (rest from reference TRBV27 and TRBJ2-6): EAQVTQNPRYLITVTGKKLTVTCSQNMNHEYMSWYRQDPGLGLRQIYYSMNVEVTDKGDVPEGYKVSRKEKRNFPLILESPSPNQTSLYFCASSLWGNWANVLTFGAGSRLTVL.

This clonotype was seen repeatedly, ten times or more. This rearrangement joins TRBV20-1 to TRBJ2-7; TRBD2 matches at 9 bases. The ends lost 8 bases at V and 4 bases at J; junction bases unmatched: 9. The CDR3 covers 13 residues. Germline CDR1 is DFQATT and CDR2 is SNEGSKA (reference sequence). The CDR3 loop reads CSSPSGAGYEQYF. The CDR3 nucleotides read TGCAGTTCTCCTAGCGGGGCGGGTTACGAGCAGTACTTC.